Listed below are T cell receptor beta chains from one sample, sequenced in a study of blood T cell repertoires in COVID-19. Only in-frame clones appear in the TCRdb table, and some are missing; sequencing was by immunoSEQ multiplex PCR. The sample records approximately 200,000 clones, approximately 80% being singletons. Source material: PBMCs or T cells enriched from blood (not recorded which). The source is a man in his 60s who had recovered from COVID-19. Each CDR3 is given with its conserved first and last residue. The order of the fields is V gene, J gene, CDR3 protein.

TRBV19	TRBJ1-5	CASRPATAGYDNSNQPQHF
TRBV3-1/TRBV3-2	TRBJ1-2	CASSKQETGYTF
TRBV19	TRBJ1-1	CASTPWRADTEAFF
TRBV7-9	TRBJ2-3	CASSSSGTRSTDTQYF
TRBV19	TRBJ1-3	CASRENSGNTIYF
TRBV19	TRBJ2-2	CASTTGRVAGELFF
TRBV6-5	TRBJ2-7	CASRRTVVAYEQYF
TRBV11-2	TRBJ2-5	CASSIARNSETQYF
TRBV9	TRBJ2-7	CASSVEDRFYEQYF
TRBV18	TRBJ1-2	CASFENSGGKNYGYTF
TRBV5-1	TRBJ1-4	CASSFGQGLANEKLFF
TRBV29-1	TRBJ2-5	CSVDLRGETQYF
TRBV6-2/TRBV6-3	TRBJ1-1	CASSYSRGTEAFF
TRBV9	TRBJ1-1	CASSAQGAKNTEAFF
TRBV2	TRBJ1-6	CASRQGMDSPLHF
TRBV5-5	TRBJ2-3	CASSLFTPSTDTQYF
TRBV5-1	TRBJ1-3	CASSLGTGGNTIYF
TRBV5-5	TRBJ1-1	CASSFGLAENTEAFF
TRBV6-5	TRBJ1-6	CASTRDRGSGSPLHF
TRBV7-3	TRBJ1-3	CASSRRTDQNGNTIYF
TRBV3-1/TRBV3-2	TRBJ2-7	CASSRSEAGGEQYF
TRBV5-8	TRBJ1-2	CASSLGQGANYGYTF
TRBV7-9	TRBJ1-1	CASSPLGTGTAEAFF
TRBV7-6	TRBJ1-4	CASSPTGMVEKLFF
TRBV7-6	TRBJ1-4	CASSPRQGQEKLFF
TRBV10-3	TRBJ1-2	CAISGQGVGYGYTF
TRBV10-3	TRBJ1-2	CAISESGLEEGYGYTF